This TCR beta chain was identified in a study of blood T cell repertoires in COVID-19. Study summary: PBMCs, B-cell-depleted T cells, or T cells provided the cDNA or gDNA that made up the material.

Participants spanned ages about 18 to 90 years and resided in about two dozen US areas. Participants reported their clinical history, and cohort assignment relied on those reports. Original processing methods: Estimated nucleated cell counts came from reference gene primer amplification. Profiled with immunoSEQ multiplex PCR; TCRdb holds only in-frame clones, not every one. That table furnishes V, J and clone size, whereas the DNA furnished D and trimming. The sample carries roughly 430,000 clones, approximately 86% recorded once. Sequences were obtained from PBMCs or T cells enriched from blood (not recorded which). The receptor comes from a woman in her thirties or forties with acute COVID-19.

The CDR3: CASTTMRRGGQPQHF. Here the CDR3 DNA reads TGTGCCAGCACCACTATGCGGAGGGGCGGGCAGCCCCAGCATTTT. The genes are TRBV6-6 and TRBJ1-5, with D possibly matching TRBD1 (5 bases). The germline V gene has CDR1 MNHNY and CDR2 SVGAGI (reference sequence). Between the trimmed V and J ends, which lost 7 bases and 7 bases, there was a span of 20 bases. This CDR3 has 15 residues.